Following are 2 T cell receptor beta chains from one sample sequenced in a study of blood T cells in healthy people across ages. PCR was performed a second time for about 7 to 11 cycles using a sample-barcoded 5' primer and a J-beta primer mix. Each CDR3 protein gets one entry after TCRdb re-called the 5' RACE reads with MiXCR. The sample has roughly 1,000,000 distinct CDR3 sequences, 25% seen once; the top ten hold approximately 0.7%. These data also formed part of another study, on T cells of mothers and their children.

Sequences were obtained from blood. Receptors were obtained from a girl aged 2 to 9 in good health.

This clonotype appeared a few times. The chain joins TRBV7-9 to TRBJ1-6, with 7 nucleotides matching TRBD1. The CDR3 is 14 amino acids. CDR1 and CDR2 (germline): SEHNR, FQNEAQ (reference sequence). With 5 bases clipped from V and 9 bases from J, the junction kept 7 bases outside the gene matches. The CDR3 sequence is CASSLRQGASPLHF. Here the CDR3 DNA reads TGTGCCAGCAGCCTCCGACAGGGAGCTTCACCCCTCCACTTT.

The rearrangement links TRBV27 to TRBJ1-1; D remains unclear. Trimming removed 3 bases at V and 4 bases at J, with 9 bases between. CDR3 length: 13 residues. Germline-derived CDR1 and CDR2 are MNHEY and SMNVEV (reference sequence). For the CDR3, the DNA is TGTGCCAGCAGTTTTACGGGTCTCACTGAAGCTTTCTTT. The encoded protein is CASSFTGLTEAFF.